The clone carrying this T cell receptor beta chain was detected ten times or more. This entry is derived from a study of Graves' ophthalmopathy and Graves' hyperthyroidism. CDR3 length equals 14 residues. V was shortened by 5 bases and J by 1 base, with 8 bases between the two germline ends. CDR1 is SEHNR, CDR2 FQNEAQ, per germline (reference sequence). Amplification of the TCR beta CDR3 regions used RNA transcripts (as template). First-round RT-PCR used HTBI primers; second-round multiplex PCR followed. TCRdb analysed the multiplex PCR reads with MiXCR anew, one entry per CDR3 protein. In the table there are more than 550,000 distinct CDR3 sequences, just over 40% of which are singletons.

The TCR comes from an adult man with Graves' ophthalmopathy. Sequenced input: peripheral blood. The V and J genes are TRBV7-9 and TRBJ2-2; no definite D call. In nucleotides, the CDR3 is TGTGCCAGCAGCCGGGCCCGGAACACCGGGGAGCTGTTTTTT. Amino acid sequence: CASSRARNTGELFF. Filled out from reference TRBV7-9 and TRBJ2-2, the complete variable domain reads DTGVSQNPRHKITKRGQNVTFRCDPISEHNRLYWYRQTLGQGPEFLTYFQNEAQLEKSRLLSDRFSAERPKGSFSTLEIQRTEQGDSAMYLCASSRARNTGELFFGEGSRLTVL.